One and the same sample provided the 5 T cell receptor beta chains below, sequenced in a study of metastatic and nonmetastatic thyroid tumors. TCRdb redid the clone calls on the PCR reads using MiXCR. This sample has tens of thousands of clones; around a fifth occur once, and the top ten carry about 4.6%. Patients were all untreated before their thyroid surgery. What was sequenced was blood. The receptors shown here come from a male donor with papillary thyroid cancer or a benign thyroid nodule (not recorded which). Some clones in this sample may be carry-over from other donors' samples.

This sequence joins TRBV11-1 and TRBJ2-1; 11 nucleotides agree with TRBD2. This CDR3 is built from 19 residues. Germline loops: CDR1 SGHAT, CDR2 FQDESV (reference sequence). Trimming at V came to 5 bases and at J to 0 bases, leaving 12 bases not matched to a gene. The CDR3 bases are TGTGCCAGCAGCCCGGGACTAGCGGACAACACAAGCTCCTACAATGAGCAGTTCTTC. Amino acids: CASSPGLADNTSSYNEQFF. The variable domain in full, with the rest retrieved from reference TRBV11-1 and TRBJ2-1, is EAEVAQSPRYKITEKSQAVAFWCDPISGHATLYWYRQILGQGPELLVQFQDESVVDDSQLPKDRFSAERLKGVDSTLKIQPAELGDSAMYLCASSPGLADNTSSYNEQFFGPGTRLTVL.

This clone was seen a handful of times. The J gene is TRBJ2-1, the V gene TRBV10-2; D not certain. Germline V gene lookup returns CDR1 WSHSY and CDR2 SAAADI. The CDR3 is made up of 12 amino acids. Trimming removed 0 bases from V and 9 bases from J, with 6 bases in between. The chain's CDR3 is CASSESRGEQFF. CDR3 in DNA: TGCGCCAGCAGTGAGTCGCGTGGTGAGCAGTTCTTC.

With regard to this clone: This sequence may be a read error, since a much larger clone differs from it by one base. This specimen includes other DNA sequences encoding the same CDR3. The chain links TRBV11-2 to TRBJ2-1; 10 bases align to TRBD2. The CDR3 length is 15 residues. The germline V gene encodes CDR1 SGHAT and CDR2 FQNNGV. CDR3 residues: CASSFGSGGAGEQFF. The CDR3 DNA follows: TGTGCCAGTAGCTTTGGAAGCGGGGGGGCCGGTGAGCAGTTCTTC.

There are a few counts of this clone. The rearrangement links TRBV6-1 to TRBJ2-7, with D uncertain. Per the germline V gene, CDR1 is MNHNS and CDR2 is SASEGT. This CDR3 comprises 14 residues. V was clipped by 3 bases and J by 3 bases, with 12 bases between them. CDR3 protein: CASSDLGRSYEQYF. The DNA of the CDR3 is TGTGCCAGCAGTGATCTCGGACGCAGCTACGAGCAGTACTTC.

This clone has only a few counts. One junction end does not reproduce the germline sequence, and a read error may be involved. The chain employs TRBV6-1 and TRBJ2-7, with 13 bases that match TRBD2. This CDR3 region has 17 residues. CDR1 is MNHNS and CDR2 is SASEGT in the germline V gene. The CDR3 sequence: CSSSEALRTSGRDEQYF. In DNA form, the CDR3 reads TGTTCCAGCAGTGAAGCGCTGAGGACTAGCGGGAGAGACGAGCAGTACTTC.